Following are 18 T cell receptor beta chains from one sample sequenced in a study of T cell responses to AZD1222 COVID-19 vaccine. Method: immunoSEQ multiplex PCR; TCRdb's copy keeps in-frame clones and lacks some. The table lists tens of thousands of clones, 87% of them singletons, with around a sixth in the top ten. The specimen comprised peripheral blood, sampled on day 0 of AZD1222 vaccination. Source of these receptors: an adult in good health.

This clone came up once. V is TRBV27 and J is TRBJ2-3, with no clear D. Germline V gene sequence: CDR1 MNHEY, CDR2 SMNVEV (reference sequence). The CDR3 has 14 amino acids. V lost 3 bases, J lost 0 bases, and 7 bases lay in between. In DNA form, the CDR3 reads TGTGCCAGCAGTTTTTCTGGGAGCACAGATACGCAGTATTTT. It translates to CASSFSGSTDTQYF.

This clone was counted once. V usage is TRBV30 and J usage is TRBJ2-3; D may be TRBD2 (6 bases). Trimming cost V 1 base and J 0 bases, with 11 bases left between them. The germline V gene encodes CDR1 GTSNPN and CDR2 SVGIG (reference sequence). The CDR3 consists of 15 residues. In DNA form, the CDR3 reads TGTGCCTGGAGTGAAGGGGAGGCTAGCACAGATACGCAGTATTTT. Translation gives CAWSEGEASTDTQYF.

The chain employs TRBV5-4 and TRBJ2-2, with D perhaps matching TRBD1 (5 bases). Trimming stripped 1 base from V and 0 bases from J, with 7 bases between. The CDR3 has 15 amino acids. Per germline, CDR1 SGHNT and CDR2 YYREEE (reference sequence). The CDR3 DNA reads TGTGCCAGCAGCTTGTACAGGACGAACACCGGGGAGCTGTTTTTT. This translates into CASSLYRTNTGELFF.

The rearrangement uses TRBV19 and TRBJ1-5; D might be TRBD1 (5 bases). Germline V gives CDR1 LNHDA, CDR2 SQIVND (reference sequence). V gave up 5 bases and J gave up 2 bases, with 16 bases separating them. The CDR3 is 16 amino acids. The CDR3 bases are TGTGCCAGTAGTTCGGGACCCCGGCCGGGCAATCAGCCCCAGCATTTT. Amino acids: CASSSGPRPGNQPQHF.

CDR3 DNA: TGTGCCAGCAGTTTTTGGGGTACCCACTACGAGCAGTACTTC. This translates into CASSFWGTHYEQYF. The chain joins TRBV28 to TRBJ2-7; D not resolved. Germline V CDR1 and CDR2: MDHEN, SYDVKM. Deletions cut 3 bases from V and 3 bases from J, with 12 bases between. This CDR3 is built from 14 residues. Combining the CDR3 with reference TRBV28 and TRBJ2-7 gives the whole variable domain DVKVTQSSRYLVKRTGEKVFLECVQDMDHENMFWYRQDPGLGLRLIYFSYDVKMKEKGDIPEGYSVSREKKERFSLILESASTNQTSMYLCASSFWGTHYEQYFGPGTRLTVT.

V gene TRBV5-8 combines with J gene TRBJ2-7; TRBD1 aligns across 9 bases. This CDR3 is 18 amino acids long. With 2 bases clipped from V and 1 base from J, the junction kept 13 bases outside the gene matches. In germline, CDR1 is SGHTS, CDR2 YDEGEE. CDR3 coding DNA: TGTGCCAGCAGCTTCTATGTCCCACGGGACAGGGTTTCCTACGAGCAGTACTTC. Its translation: CASSFYVPRDRVSYEQYF.

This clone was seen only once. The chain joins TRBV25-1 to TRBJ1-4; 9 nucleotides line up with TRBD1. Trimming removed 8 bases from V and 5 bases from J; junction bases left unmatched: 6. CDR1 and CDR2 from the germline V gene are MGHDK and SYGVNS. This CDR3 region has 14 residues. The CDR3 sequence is CASHRGQGNEKLFF. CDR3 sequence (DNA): TGTGCCAGCCACAGAGGACAGGGGAATGAAAAACTGTTTTTT. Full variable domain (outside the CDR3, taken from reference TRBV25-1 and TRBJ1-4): EADIYQTPRYLVIGTGKKITLECSQTMGHDKMYWYQQDPGMELHLIHYSYGVNSTEKGDLSSESTVSRIRTEHFPLTLESARPSHTSQYLCASHRGQGNEKLFFGSGTQLSVL.

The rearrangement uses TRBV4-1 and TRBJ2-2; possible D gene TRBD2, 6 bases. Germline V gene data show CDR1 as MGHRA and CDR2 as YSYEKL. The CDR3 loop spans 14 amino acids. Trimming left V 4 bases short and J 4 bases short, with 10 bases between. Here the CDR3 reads CASSLTRGTGELFF. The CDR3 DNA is TGCGCCAGCAGCCTGACTAGAGGCACCGGGGAGCTGTTTTTT.

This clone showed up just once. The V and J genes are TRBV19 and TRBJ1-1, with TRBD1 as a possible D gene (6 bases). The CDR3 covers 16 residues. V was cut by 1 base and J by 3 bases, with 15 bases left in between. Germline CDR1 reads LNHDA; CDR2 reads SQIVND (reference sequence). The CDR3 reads CASSIGGSRGDTEAFF. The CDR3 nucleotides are TGTGCCAGTAGTATAGGGGGGAGCAGGGGCGACACTGAAGCTTTCTTT.

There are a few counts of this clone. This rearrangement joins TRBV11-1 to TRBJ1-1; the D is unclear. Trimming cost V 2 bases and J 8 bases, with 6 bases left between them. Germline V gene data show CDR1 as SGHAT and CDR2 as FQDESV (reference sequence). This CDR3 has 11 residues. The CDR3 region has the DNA TGTGCCAGCAGCTTACAGGTAGAAGCTTTCTTT. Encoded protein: CASSLQVEAFF.

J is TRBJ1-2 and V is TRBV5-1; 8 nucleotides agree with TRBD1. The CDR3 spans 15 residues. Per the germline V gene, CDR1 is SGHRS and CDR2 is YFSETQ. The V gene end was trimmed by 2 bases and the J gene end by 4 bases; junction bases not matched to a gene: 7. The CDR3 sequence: CASSLSGGESYGYTF. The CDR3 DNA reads TGCGCCAGCAGCTTATCAGGGGGCGAGTCCTATGGCTACACCTTC.

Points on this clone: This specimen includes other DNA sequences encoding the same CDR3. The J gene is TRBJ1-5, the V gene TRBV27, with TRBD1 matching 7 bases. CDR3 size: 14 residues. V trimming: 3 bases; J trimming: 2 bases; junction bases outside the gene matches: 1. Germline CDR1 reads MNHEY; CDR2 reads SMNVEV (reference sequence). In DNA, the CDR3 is TGTGCCAGCAGTTTTGGGACAGGCAATCAGCCCCAGCATTTT. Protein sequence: CASSFGTGNQPQHF.

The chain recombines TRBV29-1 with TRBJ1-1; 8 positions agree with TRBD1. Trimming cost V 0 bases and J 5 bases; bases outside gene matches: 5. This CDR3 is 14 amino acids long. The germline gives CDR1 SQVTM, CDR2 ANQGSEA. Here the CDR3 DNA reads TGCAGCGTTGAAGAGAGCAGGGGGCGTACTGAAGCTTTCTTT. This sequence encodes CSVEESRGRTEAFF.

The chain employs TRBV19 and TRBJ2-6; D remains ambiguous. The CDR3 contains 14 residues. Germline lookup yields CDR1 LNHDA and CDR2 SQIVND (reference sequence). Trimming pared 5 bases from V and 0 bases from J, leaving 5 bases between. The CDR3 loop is CASSATSGANVLTF. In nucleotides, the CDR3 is TGTGCCAGTAGTGCCACCTCTGGGGCCAACGTCCTGACTTTC.

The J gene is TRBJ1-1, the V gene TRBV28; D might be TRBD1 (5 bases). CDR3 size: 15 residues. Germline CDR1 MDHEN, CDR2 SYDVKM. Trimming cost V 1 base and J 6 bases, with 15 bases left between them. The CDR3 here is CASSLLTRGIAEAFF. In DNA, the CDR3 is TGTGCCAGCAGTTTATTGACCCGGGGGATCGCTGAAGCTTTCTTT. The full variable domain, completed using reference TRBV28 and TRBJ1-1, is DVKVTQSSRYLVKRTGEKVFLECVQDMDHENMFWYRQDPGLGLRLIYFSYDVKMKEKGDIPEGYSVSREKKERFSLILESASTNQTSMYLCASSLLTRGIAEAFFGQGTRLTVV.

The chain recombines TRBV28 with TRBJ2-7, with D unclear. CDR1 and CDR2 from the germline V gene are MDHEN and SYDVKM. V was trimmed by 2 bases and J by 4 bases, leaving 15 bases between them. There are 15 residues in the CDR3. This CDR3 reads CASSLPHGRKYEQYF. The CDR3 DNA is TGTGCCAGCAGTTTACCCCATGGGCGAAAGTACGAGCAGTACTTC.

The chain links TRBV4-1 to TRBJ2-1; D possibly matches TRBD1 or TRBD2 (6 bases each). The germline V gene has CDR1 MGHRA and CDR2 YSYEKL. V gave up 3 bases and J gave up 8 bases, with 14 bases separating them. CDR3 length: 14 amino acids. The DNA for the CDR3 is TGCGCCAGCAGCCAGGCGTTGAGGGGGGATGAGCAGTTCTTC. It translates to CASSQALRGDEQFF.

CDR3 sequence reads: CASSHGPGELFF. CDR3 DNA: TGTGCCAGCAGCCATGGTCCCGGGGAGCTGTTTTTT. This rearrangement joins TRBV3-1 (or the pseudogene TRBV3-2) to TRBJ2-2; unclear D gene. Per the germline V gene, CDR1 is LGHDT and CDR2 is YNNKEL (reference sequence). The CDR3 runs 12 residues. Trimming took 3 bases from V and 6 from J, leaving 5 bases between them.